This T cell receptor (beta chain) emerged from a study of cytomegalovirus exposure and HLA in healthy donors. Study-level findings and limits: CMV antigen specificity was confirmed in vitro for a few CMV-associated chains. It was approximately 150 TCR beta chains that were listed as cytomegalovirus-associated.

CDR3 length equals 14 residues. Trimming cost V 3 bases and J 4 bases, with 12 bases left between them. CDR1 and CDR2 from the germline V gene are LNHDA and SQIVND (reference sequence). Sequenced by immunoSEQ multiplex PCR; TCRdb stores in-frame clones only, minus some. The table shows 65,000 to 80,000 clones, with approximately 95% occurring only once. This clone showed up just once. Its antigen remains unknown. Sequencing was performed on PBMCs. This chain joins TRBV19 and TRBJ1-1; D not certain. The origin of this receptor is a woman aged 18-29 years in good health and CMV-seronegative. CDR3 nucleotide sequence: TGTGCCAGTAGTATCACGGGAAGAAGCACTGAAGCTTTCTTT. This codes for CASSITGRSTEAFF.